The 5 T cell receptor beta chains in this list originate from one sample, sequenced in a study of CD8 T cells in ankylosing spondylitis. TCRdb re-called the 5' RACE reads through MiXCR, storing one row per CDR3 protein. The data hold approximately 350,000 distinct CDR3 sequences, with 20% to 25% observed a single time. Sequenced sample: blood, either unsorted or a sorted T cell fraction (not recorded which). The source is a male donor with ankylosing spondylitis or in good health (not recorded which).

V usage is TRBV4-1 and J usage is TRBJ2-1; 10 bases are a match to TRBD1. This CDR3 has 15 residues. Germline V CDR1 and CDR2: MGHRA, YSYEKL. J was trimmed by 6 bases and V by 4 bases; bases with no gene match: 6. The CDR3 here is CASSRGTGASNEQFF. CDR3 nucleotides: TGCGCCAGCAGCCGCGGGACAGGGGCATCCAATGAGCAGTTCTTC.

In its sample, this clonotype was seen a few times. V and J are TRBV4-2 and TRBJ2-7; maybe TRBD2 (7 bases). This CDR3 contains 15 residues. V lost 4 bases and J lost 2, with 15 bases in between. Germline CDR1 is LGHNA and CDR2 is YNFKEQ. The CDR3 nucleotides are TGTGCCAGCAGCCTCGGGGGGCTCGCCCCCTACGAGCAGTACTTC. As protein: CASSLGGLAPYEQYF.

This clonotype came up once. V usage is TRBV2 and J usage is TRBJ2-7; 8 nucleotides align to TRBD1. The germline gives CDR1 SNHLY, CDR2 FYNNEI. CDR3 length equals 16 residues. J lost 2 bases, V lost 0 bases, and 6 bases had no gene match. In nucleotides, the CDR3 is TGTGCCAGCAGTGAAGCCGGGCAGGGGGCCACCTACGAGCAGTACTTC. It codes for CASSEAGQGATYEQYF.

The chain combines TRBV12-3 or TRBV12-4 with TRBJ2-1, with TRBD1 identical over 7 bases. V shed 5 bases and J 0 bases; nucleotides not matched to a gene: 7. The CDR3 has 16 residues. This chain's CDR3 is CASSPDRLSSYNEQFF. The CDR3 nucleotides read TGTGCCAGCAGTCCGGACAGGCTAAGCTCCTACAATGAGCAGTTCTTC.

The DNA of the CDR3 is TGTGCCAGTCGAGACAGGATGGACTACGAGCAGTACTTC. It specifies CASRDRMDYEQYF. The gene calls are TRBV6-6 and TRBJ2-7; a weak D match, TRBD1 (6 bases). Germline lookup yields CDR1 MNHNY and CDR2 SVGAGI (reference sequence). Trimming pared 9 bases from V and 3 bases from J, leaving 15 bases between. CDR3 length equals 13 residues.